This TCR beta chain was identified in a study of monozygotic twins with inflammatory bowel disease. Total RNA isolation used whole blood (no T cell sorting was performed). Germline-derived CDR1 and CDR2 are DFQATT and SNEGSKA (reference sequence). The CDR3 length is 16 residues. Template switching added UMIs carrying a 6-nucleotide sample barcode. For each CDR3 protein, TCRdb gives one entry from its re-call of the 5' RACE reads, without DNA. This repertoire includes 330,000 or so distinct CDR3 sequences. The sequenced sample was blood. The receptor was derived from a human donor with ulcerative colitis or Crohn's disease, or a healthy co-twin of an affected twin (not recorded which). The rearrangement links TRBV20-1 to TRBJ2-1; absent DNA, TCRdb's TRBD2 call cannot be checked. The CDR3 is CSARGGAGVLDNEQFF.